Sequencing of this T cell receptor beta chain was carried out in a study of blood T cell repertoires in COVID-19. On the study more broadly: The study drew acute and convalescent COVID-19 samples from the United States, Italy and Spain.

The CDR3 extends over 15 amino acids. The V segment lost 6 bases and the J segment 9 bases; nucleotides outside the gene matches: 6. In germline, CDR1 is SGHAT, CDR2 FQNNGV. Authors' analysis steps: Cell counts per sample came from amplifying reference gene primers. Assay: immunoSEQ multiplex PCR; the TCRdb copy retains only in-frame clones and omits some. That table gives V, J and clone size, and the DNA gave D and trimming. The table lists some 14,000 clones, around 90% of them singletons, with roughly 17% in the top ten. V is TRBV11-2 and J is TRBJ2-1, with TRBD2 matching 15 bases. This sequence originates from a human donor with active COVID-19. The donor label of this sample is uncertain. The sequenced sample was peripheral blood. The CDR3 here is CASRRTSGRVPEQFF. DNA of the CDR3: TGTGCCAGCAGAAGGACTAGCGGGAGGGTGCCTGAGCAGTTCTTC. The variable domain in full, completed from reference TRBV11-2 and TRBJ2-1, reads EAGVAQSPRYKIIEKRQSVAFWCNPISGHATLYWYQQILGQGPKLLIQFQNNGVVDDSQLPKDRFSAERLKGVDSTLKIQPAKLEDSAVYLCASRRTSGRVPEQFFGPGTRLTVL.